Following are 17 T cell receptor beta chains from one sample sequenced in a study of blood T cell repertoires in COVID-19. Clones were read by immunoSEQ multiplex PCR, and TCRdb kept only the in-frame ones, dropping some. The sample lists about 46,000 clones, more than 85% occurring once. The source material was PBMCs or T cells enriched from blood (not recorded which). These receptors were obtained from a woman aged 50 to 60 who had recovered from COVID-19.

This clone appeared a few times. This chain joins TRBV4-3 and TRBJ2-7; 7 nucleotides match TRBD2. J was trimmed by 2 bases and V by 5 bases; bases with no gene match: 6. Per the germline V gene, CDR1 is LGHNA and CDR2 is YSLEER. This CDR3 is 14 amino acids long. The CDR3: CASSSWGGTYEQYF. In DNA form, the CDR3 reads TGCGCCAGCAGCTCTTGGGGGGGGACCTACGAGCAGTACTTC.

This sequence joins TRBV3-1 (or the pseudogene TRBV3-2) and TRBJ2-7; 8 nucleotides match TRBD2. Germline values: CDR1 LGHDT, CDR2 YNNKEL (reference sequence). The CDR3 is 14 amino acids. Trimming at V came to 4 bases and at J to 5 bases, leaving 7 bases not matched to a gene. The CDR3 nucleotides read TGTGCCAGCAGCCCTCCAGGACTAGCCGACGAGCAGTACTTC. This sequence encodes CASSPPGLADEQYF.

The V gene is TRBV7-8, the J gene TRBJ1-6; D perhaps matches TRBD1 (5 bases). In germline, CDR1 is SGHVS, CDR2 FQNEAQ. CDR3 length: 14 residues. Trimming removed 1 base from V and 10 bases from J, with 11 bases in between. This chain's CDR3 is CASSLGGQGSPLHF. The DNA of the CDR3 is TGTGCCAGCAGCTTAGGGGGTCAGGGCTCACCCCTCCACTTT.

The chain recombines TRBV13 with TRBJ2-5, with D possibly TRBD1 on 5 matching bases. This CDR3 comprises 17 residues. The V gene lost 4 bases and the J gene lost 0 bases, with 18 bases spanning the gap. The germline gives CDR1 PRHDT, CDR2 FYEKMQ (reference sequence). DNA of the CDR3: TGTGCCAGCAGCTCTCCTTCAGCCAGGGTTTACCAAGAGACCCAGTACTTC. It specifies CASSSPSARVYQETQYF.

The V and J genes are TRBV2 and TRBJ1-1; TRBD1 agrees at 9 bases. Per germline, CDR1 SNHLY and CDR2 FYNNEI. V lost 5 bases and J lost 5; bases outside the gene matches: 9. The CDR3 covers 15 residues. The CDR3 coding sequence is TGTGCCAGCAGTAAATTACAGGGGGCAGGAACTGAAGCTTTCTTT. The encoded protein is CASSKLQGAGTEAFF.

V and J are TRBV19 and TRBJ2-1; 11 nucleotides agree with TRBD2. Germline V gene lookup returns CDR1 LNHDA and CDR2 SQIVND (reference sequence). This CDR3 spans 15 amino acids. V was clipped by 3 bases and J by 8 bases; unmatched bases: 6. The CDR3 protein is CASSMWLAGGDEQFF. CDR3 DNA: TGTGCCAGTAGTATGTGGCTAGCGGGAGGCGATGAGCAGTTCTTC.

This sequence joins TRBV18 and TRBJ2-1; 10 bases are a match to TRBD1. This CDR3 spans 16 amino acids. V shed 6 bases, J shed 9 bases, and the junction held 14 bases outside the gene matches. Germline CDR1 is KGHSH and CDR2 is LQKENI. DNA of the CDR3: TGTGCCAGCTCTCTATATACTGGGACAGGGGCTGCTGAGCAGTTCTTC. It specifies CASSLYTGTGAAEQFF.

The chain combines TRBV5-1 with TRBJ2-7; 12 nucleotides align to TRBD2. J was trimmed by 6 bases and V by 5 bases; bases with no gene match: 18. CDR3 length: 18 amino acids. Germline CDR1 SGHRS, CDR2 YFSETQ. The CDR3 DNA follows: TGCGCCAGCAGACCCACTAGCGGGAGGACCTTAGAACGTACCGAGCAGTACTTC. This gives the protein CASRPTSGRTLERTEQYF.

V usage is TRBV2 and J usage is TRBJ2-3; D uncertain. The germline V and J ends were trimmed by 6 bases and 0 bases, with 13 bases remaining between them. CDR1 SNHLY and CDR2 FYNNEI come from the germline V gene. This CDR3 region has 15 residues. As DNA, the CDR3 is TGTGCCAGCAGCGAGACAAGCTTTAGCACAGATACGCAGTATTTT. This encodes CASSETSFSTDTQYF. The variable domain in full, completed from reference TRBV2 and TRBJ2-3, reads EPEVTQTPSHQVTQMGQEVILRCVPISNHLYFYWYRQILGQKVEFLVSFYNNEISEKSEIFDDQFSVERPDGSNFTLKIRSTKLEDSAMYFCASSETSFSTDTQYFGPGTRLTVL.

The table lists this clone with a count of one. This sequence joins TRBV7-2 and TRBJ1-3, with 7 nucleotides matching TRBD1. The CDR3 is 16 amino acids. The germline V gene encodes CDR1 SGHTA and CDR2 FQGNSA. V shed 5 bases, J shed 3 bases, and the junction held 10 bases outside the gene matches. CDR3 amino acids: CASSLQAQGLGNTIYF. CDR3 in DNA: TGTGCCAGCAGCCTGCAAGCACAGGGGCTTGGAAACACCATATATTTT.

The gene calls are TRBV28 and TRBJ2-4; 7 nucleotides line up with TRBD1. From germline, CDR1 is MDHEN and CDR2 SYDVKM. CDR3 size: 15 residues. V lost 4 bases, J lost 1 base, and 4 bases stayed unmatched. The CDR3 nucleotides read TGTGCCAGCAGTTCTGAGACAGGGGCCAAAAACATTCAGTACTTC. Residues: CASSSETGAKNIQYF.

V gene TRBV3-1 (or the pseudogene TRBV3-2) combines with J gene TRBJ2-7, with TRBD1 identical over 10 bases. Trimming at V came to 4 bases and at J to 5 bases, leaving 2 bases not matched to a gene. This CDR3 contains 13 residues. Per the germline V gene, CDR1 is LGHDT and CDR2 is YNNKEL (reference sequence). The CDR3 sequence is CASSRTGGDEQYF. The CDR3 nucleotides are TGTGCCAGCAGCCGGACAGGGGGGGACGAGCAGTACTTC.

This clone showed up just once. The chain uses TRBV28 and TRBJ2-1; a possible D gene is TRBD1 (6 bases). Looked up from germline, CDR1 is MDHEN and CDR2 is SYDVKM. With 5 bases removed from V and 2 bases from J, the gap between germline ends came to 19 bases. There are 17 residues in the CDR3. CDR3 sequence: CASSIPTTGFTYNEQFF. The CDR3 region has the DNA TGTGCCAGCAGTATTCCCACCACAGGGTTTACCTACAATGAGCAGTTCTTC.

This clone has only a few counts. The rearrangement joins TRBV6-6 to TRBJ2-2, with D possibly TRBD2 on 6 matching bases. V was trimmed by 5 bases and J by 5 bases, leaving 12 bases between them. Germline-derived CDR1 and CDR2 are MNHNY and SVGAGI (reference sequence). There are 14 residues in the CDR3. In DNA form, the CDR3 reads TGTGCCAGCAGTGTAGCGGCTTTTACCGGGGAGCTGTTTTTT. Its translation is CASSVAAFTGELFF.

The chain uses TRBV4-3 and TRBJ2-1; 12 nucleotides line up with TRBD1. This CDR3 is 15 amino acids long. From germline, CDR1 is LGHNA and CDR2 YSLEER. Trimming cost V 1 base and J 7 bases; bases outside gene matches: 2. The CDR3 spells CASSQGDRGPNEQFF. The CDR3 bases are TGCGCCAGCAGCCAAGGGGACAGGGGGCCAAATGAGCAGTTCTTC.

The CDR3 bases are TGTGCCAGCAGCTTATCCTTCGGACAGTCCTACGAGCAGTACTTC. It specifies CASSLSFGQSYEQYF. The chain carries TRBV7-9 and TRBJ2-7; D might be TRBD1 (6 bases). V was shortened by 2 bases and J by 1 base, with 12 bases between the two germline ends. Germline assignment: CDR1 SEHNR and CDR2 FQNEAQ (reference sequence). The CDR3 covers 15 residues.

The chain couples TRBV11-3 to TRBJ2-2; 7 nucleotides agree with TRBD1. Germline V lookup: CDR1 SGHNT, CDR2 YENEEA. This CDR3 contains 15 residues. V trimming: 1 base; J trimming: 6 bases; junction bases outside the gene matches: 5. CDR3 bases: TGTGCCAGCAGCTTAGGACAGGGACGGGCCGGGGAGCTGTTTTTT. This encodes CASSLGQGRAGELFF.